The following is a TCR beta chain sequence with its context. Its antigen remains unknown. The sample is drawn from a study of shared clonotypes between healthy human individuals. The study's findings and limits: Clonotypes which were not shared had lower generation probabilities than clonotypes that all four donors shared.

Measured with immunoSEQ multiplex PCR; TCRdb has only the in-frame clones, and not every one. The sample lists fewer than 2.5 million clones; more than 85% were seen once. Only Caucasian adults living in Nashville, Tennessee made up the donor group. What was sequenced was naive CD4+ T cells from PBMCs. This sample's subset: CD45RA+ positively selected. The receptor was derived from a man younger than 35 in good health. Some clones in this sample may be carry-over from other donors' samples.

CDR3 sequence reads: CASSVRPGTTDTQYF. CDR3 nucleotide sequence: TGTGCCAGTAGTGTACGGCCCGGGACCACAGATACGCAGTATTTT. J is TRBJ2-3 and V is TRBV19; either TRBD1 or TRBD2 may fit D (5 bases each). There are 15 residues in the CDR3. Germline lookup yields CDR1 LNHDA and CDR2 SQIVND (reference sequence). The V end lost 5 bases, the J end lost 2 bases, and 14 bases lay between the germline ends. The variable domain in full, completed from reference TRBV19 and TRBJ2-3, reads DGGITQSPKYLFRKEGQNVTLSCEQNLNHDAMYWYRQDPGQGLRLIYYSQIVNDFQKGDIAEGYSVSREKKESFPLTVTSAQKNPTAFYLCASSVRPGTTDTQYFGPGTRLTVL.